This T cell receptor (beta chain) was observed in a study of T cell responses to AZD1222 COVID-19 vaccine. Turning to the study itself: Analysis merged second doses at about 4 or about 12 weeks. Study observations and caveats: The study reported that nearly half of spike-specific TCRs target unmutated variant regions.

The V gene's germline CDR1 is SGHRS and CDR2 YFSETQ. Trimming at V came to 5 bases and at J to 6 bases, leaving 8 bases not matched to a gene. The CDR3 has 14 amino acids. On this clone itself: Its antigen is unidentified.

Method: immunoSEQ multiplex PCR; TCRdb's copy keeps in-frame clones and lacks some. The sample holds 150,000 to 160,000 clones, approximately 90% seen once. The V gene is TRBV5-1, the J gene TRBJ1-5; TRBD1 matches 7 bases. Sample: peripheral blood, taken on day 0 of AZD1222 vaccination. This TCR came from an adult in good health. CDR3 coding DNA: TGCGCCAGCAGTCCCGACAGGGCGGGTCAGCCCCAGCATTTT. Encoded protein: CASSPDRAGQPQHF.